This T cell receptor beta chain was sequenced during a study of blood T cell repertoires in COVID-19. For the study at large: COVID-19 samples, acute and convalescent, were from the United States, Italy and Spain. Nucleic acid was either cDNA or gDNA, and it came from T cells, B-cell-depleted T cells, or PBMCs.

V shed 5 bases and J shed 2 bases, with 7 bases lying between them. CDR1 and CDR2 from the germline V gene are MDHEN and SYDVKM. The CDR3 spans 13 residues. Original processing notes: Nucleated cell number was recorded as an estimate derived from reference gene primer amplification. TCRdb's copy holds only in-frame clones and misses some; the assay was immunoSEQ multiplex PCR. That table supplies the V and J calls and clone size; D and trimming were determined from the DNA. The sample carries 80,000 to 100,000 clones, 86% recorded once. This clone came up a few times. The sequenced sample consisted of peripheral blood. The sequence derives from an older woman in a cohort sampled during active or convalescent COVID-19. The chain combines TRBV28 with TRBJ2-1; weak D call: TRBD2 (5 bases). CDR3 sequence (DNA): TGTGCCAGCAGTAAAGCGGCCTACAATGAGCAGTTCTTC. Translation: CASSKAAYNEQFF.